These 8 T cell receptor beta chains were all obtained from the same sample, sequenced in a study of cytomegalovirus exposure and HLA in healthy donors. The PCR ran on 60 Vbeta and 13 Jbeta primers. The repertoire was sequenced with immunoSEQ multiplex PCR; TCRdb's copy has only in-frame clones and lacks some. This table holds about 79,000 clones, approximately 70% found once. Sequencing used PBMCs. These receptors all come from a man in his 60s in good health and CMV-seronegative.

This sequence joins TRBV5-5 and TRBJ1-1; no firm D call. CDR1 and CDR2 (germline): SGHKS, YYEKEE (reference sequence). V was shortened by 1 base and J by 0 bases, with 7 bases between the two germline ends. CDR3 length: 14 amino acids. CDR3 sequence: CASSLYGLNTEAFF. For the CDR3, the DNA is TGTGCCAGCAGCTTGTACGGGTTGAACACTGAAGCTTTCTTT. The complete variable domain, with remaining parts taken from reference TRBV5-5 and TRBJ1-1, reads DAGVTQSPTHLIKTRGQQVTLRCSPISGHKSVSWYQQVLGQGPQFIFQYYEKEERGRGNFPDRFSARQFPNYSSELNVNALLLGDSALYLCASSLYGLNTEAFFGQGTRLTVV.

This sequence joins TRBV4-3 and TRBJ2-3, with 15 bases that match TRBD2. Germline V lookup: CDR1 LGHNA, CDR2 YSLEER. This CDR3 comprises 17 residues. Losses at the gene ends were 1 base for V and 5 bases for J; bases not matched to a gene: 4. CDR3 bases: TGCGCCAGCAGCCAAGGGACTAGCGGGGGGGTGGGAGATACGCAGTATTTT. This translates into CASSQGTSGGVGDTQYF.

The chain employs TRBV27 and TRBJ2-3; the match to TRBD2 covers 7 bases. The CDR3 is 15 residues long. The germline V gene has CDR1 MNHEY and CDR2 SMNVEV (reference sequence). After removal of 5 bases from V and 5 bases from J, the junction contained 10 bases not matched to a gene. The CDR3 is CASSKTSASLDTQYF. CDR3 DNA: TGTGCCAGCAGTAAAACTAGCGCATCCCTAGATACGCAGTATTTT.

The chain is built from TRBV19 and TRBJ1-2; TRBD1 aligns across 7 bases. The CDR3 length is 14 residues. Per germline, CDR1 LNHDA and CDR2 SQIVND (reference sequence). Trimming cost V 1 base and J 6 bases; bases outside gene matches: 5. The chain's CDR3 is CASSIGQGFDGYTF. In DNA, the CDR3 is TGTGCCAGTAGTATAGGACAGGGTTTCGATGGCTACACCTTC.

The chain carries TRBV7-2 and TRBJ2-7, with D tentatively TRBD2 (5 bases). Germline CDR1 and CDR2: SGHTA and FQGNSA. The CDR3 length is 15 residues. V gave up 4 bases and J gave up 2 bases, with 15 bases separating them. The CDR3, as DNA: TGTGCCAGCAGCTCTGGACTTCCGGGTACCTACGAGCAGTACTTC. Translating it yields CASSSGLPGTYEQYF.

This clone was seen a few times. The chain uses TRBV5-6 and TRBJ2-3, with D hard to call. The CDR3 is 14 residues long. The germline gives CDR1 SGHDT, CDR2 YYEEEE. V was shortened by 4 bases and J by 0 bases, with 9 bases between the two germline ends. The CDR3 DNA is TGTGCCAGCAGCCAAGACTTGAGCACAGATACGCAGTATTTT. Amino acid sequence: CASSQDLSTDTQYF.

In the case of this clone: The same CDR3 is also encoded by other DNA sequences in this sample. The chain combines TRBV5-1 with TRBJ2-7, with D possibly matching TRBD2 (6 bases). Trimming took off 0 bases at V and 3 bases at J, with 10 bases between the two ends. The CDR3 contains 14 residues. In germline, CDR1 is SGHRS, CDR2 YFSETQ. In nucleotides, the CDR3 is TGCGCCAGCAGCTTGGGGTTAGCGGACTACGAGCAGTACTTC. This encodes CASSLGLADYEQYF.

The chain uses TRBV7-2 and TRBJ2-1, with 8 bases fitting TRBD1. Looked up from germline, CDR1 is SGHTA and CDR2 is FQGNSA. This CDR3 contains 14 residues. V was pared by 1 base and J by 5 bases, with 1 base of the junction left unmatched. The CDR3 loop reads CASSLDRGNNEQFF. The DNA of the CDR3 is TGTGCCAGCAGCTTAGACAGGGGGAACAATGAGCAGTTCTTC.